A selection of T cell receptor beta chains follows, all from one sample in a study of Ad26.COV2.S vaccination and SARS-CoV-2 variants. Measured with immunoSEQ multiplex PCR; TCRdb has only the in-frame clones, and not every one. The table shows about half a million clones, with 89% occurring only once. The sample here was peripheral blood, taken in a trial of Ad26.COV2.S vaccine versus placebo. The source is a person aged 18-60 years who received the Ad26.COV2.S COVID-19 vaccine or a placebo. Each CDR3 is given with its conserved first and last residue. The D gene is left open where the match is weak.

j_gene | d_gene | v_gene | CDR3aa | CDR3nt
TRBJ1-3 | NA | TRBV7-8 | CASSLGTGGNTIYF | TGTGCCAGCAGCTTAGGAACCGGCGGAAACACCATATATTTT
TRBJ1-1 | NA | TRBV14 | CASSQGGVGNTEAFF | TGTGCCAGCAGCCAAGGCGGGGTCGGGAATACTGAAGCTTTCTTT
TRBJ2-7 | TRBD2 | TRBV4-1 | CASSQDRASGRGPYEQYF | TGCGCCAGCAGCCAAGACCGGGCTAGCGGGAGGGGACCCTACGAGCAGTACTTC
TRBJ2-7 | TRBD2 | TRBV4-2 | CASSRDYPFYEQYF | TGTGCCAGCAGCCGGGACTATCCCTTCTACGAGCAGTACTTC
TRBJ1-1 | NA | TRBV9 | CASKPVLGNTEAFF | TGTGCCAGCAAACCTGTACTTGGGAACACTGAAGCTTTCTTT
TRBJ2-1 | NA | TRBV20-1 | CSARVVNEQFF | TGCAGTGCTAGAGTGGTCAATGAGCAGTTCTTC
TRBJ2-5 | TRBD2 | TRBV3-1/TRBV3-2 | CASSQEDPRLAGGYWGQETQYF | TGTGCCAGCAGCCAAGAGGACCCCCGACTAGCGGGAGGGTATTGGGGACAAGAGACCCAGTACTTC
TRBJ2-7 | TRBD1 | TRBV7-3 | CASSSQQGVNEQYF | TGTGCCAGCAGCTCACAACAGGGGGTCAACGAGCAGTACTTC
TRBJ1-1 | TRBD1 | TRBV29-1 | CSAHMTGGTEAFF | TGCAGCGCCCATATGACAGGGGGCACTGAAGCTTTCTTT
TRBJ2-5 | TRBD2 | TRBV7-7 | CASSKTSGTETQYF | TGTGCTAGCAGCAAAACTAGCGGGACAGAGACCCAGTACTTC